A single TCR beta chain is shown here with its context. The authors amplified TCR beta CDR3 by multiplex PCR with 32 V and 13 J primers. TCRdb reprocessed the multiplex PCR reads via MiXCR and lists one record per CDR3 protein. The table includes roughly 3,000 distinct CDR3 sequences, less than 45% detected once. The data were taken from a study of immune heterogeneity within non-small cell lung tumors. Bulk tumor genomic DNA was the template, and each sample received around 650 ng. Multiple widely separated biopsies were taken from each primary tumor at surgery. It was patients with untreated, newly diagnosed non-small cell lung cancer who underwent curative surgery. CDR3 length: 14 residues. Per the germline V gene, CDR1 is MNHEY and CDR2 is SMNVEV (reference sequence). V lost 3 bases, J lost 8 bases, and 14 bases lay in between.

The clonotype comes from a woman aged 50 to 65 with non-small cell lung cancer. The chain employs TRBV27 and TRBJ1-5, with D maybe TRBD1 (5 bases). Sequenced: lung tumor tissue. The CDR3 coding sequence is TGTGCCAGCAGTTTTCTCGGGGGTTGGGAGCCCCAGCATTTT. This gives the protein CASSFLGGWEPQHF.